The text below deals with one T cell receptor (beta chain). The antigen is unknown. Here immunoSEQ multiplex PCR was the method, and the copy in TCRdb shows in-frame clones only, minus some. The table has approximately 44,000 clones, 80% seen once. From germline, CDR1 is SGHRS and CDR2 YFSETQ. V was clipped by 3 bases and J by 2 bases; unmatched bases: 9. CDR3 length equals 17 residues. This sample is part of a study of OX40 agonist ivuxolimab in advanced cancers. Points from the study as a whole: Both blood CD4+ and CD8+ T cells showed clonal growth by week 6 at 0.1 to 3.0 mg/kg.

This TCR was sampled from an adult with an advanced solid tumor such as melanoma, head and neck, liver or kidney cancer. The material was CD4+ or CD8+ T cells sorted from blood, obtained in a trial of the OX40 agonist ivuxolimab. J is TRBJ2-3 and V is TRBV5-1, with 10 bases identical to TRBD2. The CDR3 reads CASSSTILAGITDTQYF. CDR3 DNA sequence: TGCGCCAGCAGCTCCACCATACTAGCGGGGATCACAGATACGCAGTATTTT. Full variable domain (remainder filled in from reference TRBV5-1 and TRBJ2-3): KAGVTQTPRYLIKTRGQQVTLSCSPISGHRSVSWYQQTPGQGLQFLFEYFSETQRNKGNFPGRFSGRQFSNSRSEMNVSTLELGDSALYLCASSSTILAGITDTQYFGPGTRLTVL.